This TCR beta chain was recovered during a study of response to subunit inactivated influenza vaccine. With respect to this clonotype: Its matching antigen is unknown.

Germline V lookup: CDR1 MNHEY, CDR2 SVGEGT. The CDR3 totals 18 residues. The ends lost 0 bases at V and 4 bases at J; junction bases unmatched: 6. Study-wide findings and caveats: Few new T cells, the authors suggested, are recruited by each seasonal influenza vaccination.

TCRdb used MiXCR to reprocess the RT-PCR reads, holding one entry per CDR3 protein. The sample holds hundreds of thousands of distinct CDR3 sequences, roughly 14% seen once. The material was PBMCs from blood, obtained 14 to 15 days before vaccination. V usage is TRBV6-2 or TRBV6-3 and J usage is TRBJ2-1, with 13 bases fitting TRBD2. The receptor was derived from a man in his forties or fifties who received an inactivated influenza vaccine. The CDR3 sequence is CASSYSRWTSGSYNEQFF. Written as DNA, the CDR3 is TGTGCCAGCAGTTACTCGCGTTGGACTAGCGGGAGTTACAATGAGCAGTTCTTC.